These 32 T cell receptor beta chains were sequenced from one sample in a study of regulatory T cells in long-lasting Graves disease. The time point is: newly diagnosed GD, antithyroid drugs for less than 3 months. PBMC-derived RNA was used for the TCR library. According to the study, TCR beta libraries were built with iRepertoire HTBI primers and CDR3-region Arm-PCR. In TCRdb, the multiplex PCR reads were re-called with MiXCR into one record per CDR3 protein. The sample holds about 470,000 distinct CDR3 sequences, around 15% seen once. The same specimen was also included in a second study, on T cells in Graves' hyperthyroidism and ophthalmopathy.

The specimen comprised peripheral blood mononuclear cells (PBMCs), sampled at new diagnosis, from a patient treated with antithyroid drugs. The origin of the receptors is a man aged 40-50 years with Graves disease.

This clonotype was counted at least ten times. V and J are TRBV2 and TRBJ2-5; 9 bases line up with TRBD2. CDR1 is SNHLY and CDR2 is FYNNEI in the germline V gene. The length of the CDR3 is 18 residues. The junction had 10 bases not matched to a gene; V was cut back by 2 bases and J by 0 bases. The CDR3 protein is CASSERTSALTYQETQYF. CDR3 in DNA: TGTGCCAGCAGTGAAAGGACTAGCGCCCTCACCTACCAAGAGACCCAGTACTTC.

The chain couples TRBV24-1 to TRBJ1-1; no clear D. V was trimmed by 3 bases and J by 5 bases, leaving 6 bases between them. Germline values: CDR1 KGHDR, CDR2 SFDVKD. CDR3 size: 12 residues. Written as DNA, the CDR3 is TGTGCCACCAGTGATGGGTTAACTGAAGCTTTCTTT. Its protein is CATSDGLTEAFF.

This clonotype was found a few times. The chain couples TRBV30 to TRBJ1-4; unclear D gene. The ends were cut back, 4 bases at V and 6 bases at J, with 9 bases in the middle. Germline V gives CDR1 GTSNPN, CDR2 SVGIG (reference sequence). The CDR3 has 12 residues. The CDR3, as DNA: TGTGCCTGGACCCCCGGATATGAAAAACTGTTTTTT. It yields the protein CAWTPGYEKLFF. Using reference TRBV30 and TRBJ1-4 for the parts outside the CDR3, the full variable domain is SQTIHQWPATLVQPVGSPLSLECTVEGTSNPNLYWYRQAAGRGLQLLFYSVGIGQISSEVPQNLSASRPQDRQFILSSKKLLLSDSGFYLCAWTPGYEKLFFGSGTQLSVL.

The chain links TRBV5-6 to TRBJ2-7; 8 bases map to TRBD1. From germline, CDR1 is SGHDT and CDR2 YYEEEE. The CDR3 runs 15 residues. V dropped 1 base and J dropped 4; count of bases not matched to a gene: 7. The CDR3 DNA reads TGTGCCAGCAGCTTGTCAGGGGGCGCCCGGTACGAGCAGTACTTC. The encoded protein is CASSLSGGARYEQYF.

This clonotype was detected a few times. The chain employs TRBV20-1 and TRBJ2-3; D is possibly TRBD2 (6 bases). CDR1 is DFQATT and CDR2 is SNEGSKA in the germline V gene (reference sequence). This CDR3 region has 14 residues. The V gene lost 2 bases and the J gene lost 2 bases, with 11 bases spanning the gap. CDR3 nucleotides: TGCAGTGCTAGAACCCCGGGAGTCACAGATACGCAGTATTTT. It is translated as CSARTPGVTDTQYF.

This clonotype has more than one count but fewer than ten. The chain has TRBV24-1 and TRBJ2-2, with D possibly matching TRBD2 (7 bases). CDR3 length: 16 residues. The germline gives CDR1 KGHDR, CDR2 SFDVKD. With 2 bases removed from V and 4 bases from J, the gap between germline ends came to 13 bases. CDR3 DNA: TGTGCCACCAGTGATTCGAGGGGGGGGTTCACCGGGGAGCTGTTTTTT. Protein product: CATSDSRGGFTGELFF.

This clonotype was counted ten times or more. J is TRBJ2-1 and V is TRBV24-1; TRBD2 aligns across 8 bases. The CDR3 contains 15 residues. Germline CDR1 is KGHDR and CDR2 is SFDVKD. Germline trimming cut 9 bases from V and 6 bases from J; bases unmatched to any gene: 12. The CDR3 DNA follows: TGTGCCACCTCACGGGGCGGGAGGATCCCCAATGAGCAGTTCTTC. It codes for CATSRGGRIPNEQFF.

This clonotype occurred many times. This chain uses TRBV7-3 with TRBJ2-3; D gene unclear. The germline V gene has CDR1 SGHTA and CDR2 FQGTGA. V was trimmed by 4 bases and J by 0 bases, leaving 8 bases between them. CDR3 length: 14 residues. This chain's CDR3 is CASSYSTSTDTQYF. For the CDR3, the DNA is TGTGCCAGCAGCTATTCTACTAGCACAGATACGCAGTATTTT.

Comments on this clonotype: Only one base separates this from a far larger clonotype, so it likely reflects a read error. The J gene is TRBJ2-5, the V gene TRBV12-3 or TRBV12-4; 12 positions agree with TRBD2. The CDR3 covers 15 residues. This chain's CDR3 is CASTQLGLAGREQSF. The DNA of the CDR3 is TGTGCCAGCACCCAATTAGGACTAGCGGGACGTGAGCAGTCCTTC.

The chain links TRBV25-1 to TRBJ2-3; D is possibly TRBD1 (6 bases). Trimming took off 3 bases at V and 5 bases at J, with 12 bases between the two ends. This CDR3 is 14 amino acids long. Germline lookup yields CDR1 MGHDK and CDR2 SYGVNS. CDR3 protein: CASSDRGNLDTQYF. Written as DNA, the CDR3 is TGTGCCAGCAGTGACAGGGGCAATCTAGATACGCAGTATTTT.

This clonotype was seen repeatedly, ten times or more. The chain joins TRBV30 to TRBJ1-5; possible D gene TRBD1, 5 bases. Per the germline V gene, CDR1 is GTSNPN and CDR2 is SVGIG (reference sequence). V was shortened by 2 bases and J by 5 bases, with 16 bases between the two germline ends. There are 15 residues in the CDR3. The DNA for the CDR3 is TGTGCCTGGAGTACGGGCCTCAGAGGGGATCAGCCCCAGCATTTT. Protein sequence: CAWSTGLRGDQPQHF.

This clonotype was seen at least ten times. Written as DNA, the CDR3 is TGCAGTGCTAGAGTCTTAGCGGGAGGGCGCGAGCAGTACTTC. It yields the protein CSARVLAGGREQYF. The rearrangement uses TRBV20-1 and TRBJ2-7, with 11 positions matching TRBD2. Per germline, CDR1 DFQATT and CDR2 SNEGSKA (reference sequence). J was trimmed by 6 bases and V by 1 base; bases with no gene match: 5. The CDR3 has 14 residues.

V and J are TRBV6-1 and TRBJ2-7; 9 nucleotides line up with TRBD2. The CDR3 is made up of 17 amino acids. The germline CDR1 and CDR2 sequences are MNHNS and SASEGT. The ends lost 7 bases at V and 3 bases at J; junction bases unmatched: 16. For the CDR3, the DNA is TGTGCCAGCAACCTGATAGCGGGAGACGTAGGAAGCTACGAGCAGTACTTC. Translating it yields CASNLIAGDVGSYEQYF.

The chain recombines TRBV18 with TRBJ2-5, with D possibly being TRBD1 or TRBD2 (5 bases each). This CDR3 is built from 13 residues. The V and J ends lost 6 bases and 2 bases respectively, with 10 bases between them. CDR1 and CDR2 (germline): KGHSH, LQKENI. CDR3 nucleotide sequence: TGTGCCAGCTCCGGGGCTGGGCAAGAGACCCAGTACTTC. Residues: CASSGAGQETQYF.

In DNA, the CDR3 is TGCAGCGTTGAAGATAAGCGGGCCTACACCGGGGAGCTGTTTTTT. Encoded protein: CSVEDKRAYTGELFF. This chain links TRBV29-1 with TRBJ2-2, with TRBD2 as a possible D gene (6 bases). The V gene's germline CDR1 is SQVTM and CDR2 ANQGSEA. The CDR3 has 15 amino acids. The germline V and J ends were trimmed by 0 bases and 3 bases, with 11 bases remaining between them.

The chain recombines TRBV7-3 with TRBJ2-7, with 9 bases that match TRBD2. The CDR3 is 14 residues long. Germline V gives CDR1 SGHTA, CDR2 FQGTGA. V was clipped by 6 bases and J by 6 bases; unmatched bases: 9. CDR3 sequence reads: CASSYPGLAGEQYF. The CDR3 nucleotides read TGTGCCAGCAGTTACCCGGGACTAGCTGGCGAGCAGTACTTC.

This clonotype has at least ten counts. The chain has TRBV29-1 and TRBJ2-1; no clear D. V lost 7 bases and J lost 4, with 17 bases in between. Germline values: CDR1 SQVTM, CDR2 ANQGSEA. The CDR3 extends over 14 amino acids. This chain's CDR3 is CSALRPPSYNEQFF. The DNA of the CDR3 is TGCAGCGCCCTACGGCCTCCGAGTTACAATGAGCAGTTCTTC.

This clonotype appeared many times. This rearrangement joins TRBV5-1 to TRBJ2-5; D uncertain. Trimming left V 1 base short and J 5 bases short, with 9 bases between. The V gene's germline CDR1 is SGHRS and CDR2 YFSETQ. This CDR3 comprises 13 residues. CDR3 in amino acids: CASSLSQGETQYF. The DNA of the CDR3 is TGCGCCAGCAGCTTGTCTCAAGGGGAGACCCAGTACTTC.

Concerning this clonotype: This may be a read error, as it is one base from a much larger clone. This chain joins TRBV9 and TRBJ2-1; TRBD1 might be the D (6 bases). Trimming stripped 1 base from V and 6 bases from J, with 14 bases between. Germline CDR1 SGDLS, CDR2 YYNGEE. The CDR3 totals 15 residues. The CDR3 sequence is CASSVFPDRRNEQFF. In DNA, the CDR3 is TGTGCCAGCAGCGTATTCCCGGACAGACGCAATGAGCAGTTCTTC. Full variable domain (outside the CDR3, taken from reference TRBV9 and TRBJ2-1): DSGVTQTPKHLITATGQRVTLRCSPRSGDLSVYWYQQSLDQGLQFLIQYYNGEERAKGNILERFSAQQFPDLHSELNLSSLELGDSALYFCASSVFPDRRNEQFFGPGTRLTVL.

This clonotype was found a few times. This chain uses TRBV7-3 with TRBJ2-7; D unresolved. Germline CDR1 is SGHTA and CDR2 is FQGTGA. The CDR3 spans 16 residues. V lost 0 bases and J lost 4, with 16 bases in between. The CDR3 spells CASSLTTTANRYEQYF. Written as DNA, the CDR3 is TGTGCCAGCAGCTTAACGACGACTGCAAATAGGTACGAGCAGTACTTC.

This clonotype was observed a handful of times. A clone one base away is much larger, so this may be a read error. The chain is built from TRBV10-3 and TRBJ2-3, with 7 positions matching TRBD2. This CDR3 has 12 residues. Germline V CDR1 and CDR2: ENHRY, SYGVKD. After removal of 6 bases from V and 6 bases from J, the junction contained 3 bases not matched to a gene. CDR3 coding DNA: TGTGCCATCAGCTCCGGGGGGGATACGCAGTATTTT. It specifies CAISSGGDTQYF.

This clonotype came up many times. The chain couples TRBV9 to TRBJ2-1; 8 bases match TRBD2. The CDR3 covers 16 residues. The V segment lost 0 bases and the J segment 0 bases; nucleotides outside the gene matches: 2. Germline CDR1 is SGDLS and CDR2 is YYNGEE. The chain's CDR3 is CASSVEGLGSYNEQFF. DNA for the CDR3: TGTGCCAGCAGCGTAGAGGGACTAGGCTCCTACAATGAGCAGTTCTTC.

Concerning this clonotype itself: A much larger clonotype is one base distant, so this may be a read error. The J gene is TRBJ2-7, the V gene TRBV24-1, with 10 bases fitting TRBD1. V gave up 6 bases and J gave up 7 bases; unmatched junction bases: 11. CDR1 is KGHDR and CDR2 is SFDVKD in the germline V gene. This CDR3 has 15 amino acids. CDR3 protein: CATSKPGQGRNEQYF. The DNA of the CDR3 is TGTGCCACCAGTAAACCGGGACAGGGGAGGAATGAGCAGTACTTC.

V usage is TRBV24-1 and J usage is TRBJ2-7; a weak D match, TRBD2 (5 bases). With 4 bases removed from V and 5 bases from J, the gap between germline ends came to 17 bases. Germline V lookup: CDR1 KGHDR, CDR2 SFDVKD. This CDR3 spans 15 amino acids. Written as DNA, the CDR3 is TGTGCCACCAGTGAGGCTGGTACCACCGGGGACGAGCAGTACTTC. Its protein product is CATSEAGTTGDEQYF.

This clonotype was counted ten times or more. The chain is built from TRBV9 and TRBJ2-7; tentative D call: TRBD2 (5 bases). Per germline, CDR1 SGDLS and CDR2 YYNGEE. The CDR3 runs to 15 residues. V was pared by 0 bases and J by 6 bases, with 16 bases between. CDR3 region: CASSVEDSGGTEQYF. The CDR3 region has the DNA TGTGCCAGCAGCGTAGAAGATTCCGGAGGTACCGAGCAGTACTTC.

The sample holds many counts of this clonotype. This rearrangement joins TRBV5-1 to TRBJ2-1, with 11 positions matching TRBD2. Looked up from germline, CDR1 is SGHRS and CDR2 is YFSETQ. The V gene end was trimmed by 2 bases and the J gene end by 6 bases; junction bases not matched to a gene: 4. CDR3 size: 15 residues. The CDR3 loop reads CASSFGTSGVNEQFF. DNA of the CDR3: TGCGCCAGCAGCTTCGGGACTAGCGGCGTCAATGAGCAGTTCTTC.

On this clonotype: Given a much more abundant clone one base away, this may be a read error. This chain connects TRBV12-3 or TRBV12-4 to TRBJ2-7; 9 nucleotides line up with TRBD1. J was trimmed by 3 bases and V by 4 bases; bases with no gene match: 10. This CDR3 spans 16 amino acids. The CDR3 here is CASSSPGDRAGYEQYF. CDR3 DNA: TGTGCCAGCAGTTCCCCCGGGGACAGGGCGGGCTACGAGCAGTACTTC.

This clonotype has only a few counts. The chain uses TRBV29-1 and TRBJ2-7; 9 nucleotides align to TRBD2. The CDR3 has 13 residues. CDR1 and CDR2 (germline): SQVTM, ANQGSEA. V dropped 6 bases and J dropped 4; count of bases not matched to a gene: 7. The CDR3 here is CSVDSGSGYEQYF. The CDR3 DNA follows: TGCAGCGTAGATAGCGGGAGTGGGTACGAGCAGTACTTC.

This clonotype occurred many times. The rearrangement joins TRBV12-3 or TRBV12-4 to TRBJ2-7; 10 bases are a match to TRBD1. The V segment lost 3 bases and the J segment 6 bases; nucleotides outside the gene matches: 5. The CDR3 loop spans 14 amino acids. The CDR3 is CASSFLRDRGEQYF. The DNA of the CDR3 is TGTGCCAGCAGTTTCCTCCGGGACAGGGGCGAGCAGTACTTC.

This clonotype was counted at least ten times. The genes are TRBV12-3 or TRBV12-4 and TRBJ1-5, with TRBD1 as a possible D gene (6 bases). The length of the CDR3 is 13 residues. Between the trimmed V and J ends, which lost 6 bases and 4 bases, there was a span of 10 bases. CDR3 DNA sequence: TGTGCCAGCAGAAGGGGGTTGAATCAGCCCCAGCATTTT. It codes for CASRRGLNQPQHF.

The chain uses TRBV10-2 and TRBJ1-2; D possibly corresponds to TRBD1 (5 bases). Trimming took off 6 bases at V and 3 bases at J, with 14 bases between the two ends. CDR3 size: 14 residues. The germline CDR1 and CDR2 sequences are WSHSY and SAAADI. CDR3 DNA sequence: TGCGCCAGCAGCGACAAGGGAGGGGACTATGGCTACACCTTC. This gives the protein CASSDKGGDYGYTF.

This clonotype was detected ten times or more. The chain recombines TRBV28 with TRBJ2-2; D is undetermined. In germline, CDR1 is MDHEN, CDR2 SYDVKM. The CDR3 sequence is 14 residues long. Trimming left V 5 bases short and J 6 bases short, with 13 bases between. The chain's CDR3 is CASSLSLYSGELFF. The DNA for the CDR3 is TGTGCCAGCAGTCTCTCTCTTTACTCCGGGGAGCTGTTTTTT.